The rows below give T cell receptor beta chains drawn from one sample of a study of blood T cell repertoires in COVID-19. Repertoires were generated with immunoSEQ multiplex PCR, while TCRdb's copy carries only in-frame clones and drops some. The repertoire holds approximately 200,000 clones, with roughly 79% as singletons. The sequenced sample consisted of peripheral blood. Receptors were obtained from a human donor with acute or convalescent COVID-19. The donor label of this sample is uncertain. CDR3s include the opening cysteine and the closing phenylalanine or tryptophan. Fields, in order: CDR3 protein, J gene, V gene, clone size. For some rows the clone size is stated as once, few or many, or as a class when expanded; others skip it.

CDR3 protein: CASSLSRQGYEQYF
J gene: TRBJ2-7
V gene: TRBV28
clone size: .

CDR3 protein: CASSIQGTTGELFF
J gene: TRBJ2-2
V gene: TRBV19
clone size: many

CDR3 protein: CSGQHTEAFF
J gene: TRBJ1-1
V gene: TRBV29-1
clone size: once

CDR3 protein: CASSQWTGGDTQYF
J gene: TRBJ2-3
V gene: TRBV14
clone size: .

CDR3 protein: CASSLQGDIQYF
J gene: TRBJ2-4
V gene: TRBV5-6
clone size: .

CDR3 protein: CAISRTIEGEQYF
J gene: TRBJ2-7
V gene: TRBV10-3
clone size: .

CDR3 protein: CASSLTGRSTDTQYF
J gene: TRBJ2-3
V gene: TRBV12-1
clone size: .

CDR3 protein: CASSQLSGSNSPLHF
J gene: TRBJ1-6
V gene: TRBV3-1/TRBV3-2
clone size: .

CDR3 protein: CASSFRQAKMNSGNTIYF
J gene: TRBJ1-3
V gene: TRBV27
clone size: .

CDR3 protein: CAWSVWAGDGETQYF
J gene: TRBJ2-5
V gene: TRBV30
clone size: .

CDR3 protein: CASTRQRSGNTIYF
J gene: TRBJ1-3
V gene: TRBV28
clone size: .

CDR3 protein: CASSLLAGYNEQFF
J gene: TRBJ2-1
V gene: TRBV5-1
clone size: few

CDR3 protein: CAISESIAGWSSYNEQFF
J gene: TRBJ2-1
V gene: TRBV10-3
clone size: once

CDR3 protein: CASSRLISYNEQFF
J gene: TRBJ2-1
V gene: TRBV6-5
clone size: .

CDR3 protein: CASSLTGPNYGYTF
J gene: TRBJ1-2
V gene: TRBV6-6
clone size: .

CDR3 protein: CASSVSGGPGEQYF
J gene: TRBJ2-7
V gene: TRBV14
clone size: .

CDR3 protein: CASTPPGGNTIYF
J gene: TRBJ1-3
V gene: TRBV6-5
clone size: .

CDR3 protein: CASSFAPGGTDYNEQFF
J gene: TRBJ2-1
V gene: TRBV5-1
clone size: .

CDR3 protein: CASSLGQYNEQFF
J gene: TRBJ2-1
V gene: TRBV5-6
clone size: once

CDR3 protein: CASRPRGRETQYF
J gene: TRBJ2-5
V gene: TRBV12-3/TRBV12-4
clone size: .

CDR3 protein: CASSLARGEEQFF
J gene: TRBJ2-1
V gene: TRBV11-1
clone size: .

CDR3 protein: CASRQGQGATGELFF
J gene: TRBJ2-2
V gene: TRBV19
clone size: .

CDR3 protein: CASSEYRGFEKLFF
J gene: TRBJ1-4
V gene: TRBV25-1
clone size: .

CDR3 protein: CASSVGSSGDTQYF
J gene: TRBJ2-3
V gene: TRBV5-4
clone size: .

CDR3 protein: CASSYSGSPNEKLFF
J gene: TRBJ1-4
V gene: TRBV6-5
clone size: .

CDR3 protein: CASSPGRLAGGGETQYF
J gene: TRBJ2-5
V gene: TRBV3-1/TRBV3-2
clone size: few

CDR3 protein: CASSRGLANNEQFF
J gene: TRBJ2-1
V gene: TRBV27
clone size: once

CDR3 protein: CASSGGGGYGNTIYF
J gene: TRBJ1-3
V gene: TRBV7-3
clone size: .

CDR3 protein: CASSERQATGGNTIYF
J gene: TRBJ1-3
V gene: TRBV9
clone size: .

CDR3 protein: CASSKYTGRGQPQHF
J gene: TRBJ1-5
V gene: TRBV11-2
clone size: once

CDR3 protein: CASSAKTGINTEAFF
J gene: TRBJ1-1
V gene: TRBV9
clone size: .